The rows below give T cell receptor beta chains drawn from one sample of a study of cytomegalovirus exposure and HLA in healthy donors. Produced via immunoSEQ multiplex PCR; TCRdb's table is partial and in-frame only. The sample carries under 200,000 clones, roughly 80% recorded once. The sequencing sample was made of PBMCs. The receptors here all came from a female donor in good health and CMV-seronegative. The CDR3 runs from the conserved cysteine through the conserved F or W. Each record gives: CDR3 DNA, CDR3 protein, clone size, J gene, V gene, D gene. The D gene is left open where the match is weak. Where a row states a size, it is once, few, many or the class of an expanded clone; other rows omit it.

CDR3 DNA: TGTGCCAGCAGCGGACCAAGTAGCGGGAGGAGGGCAGATACGCAGTATTTT
CDR3 protein: CASSGPSSGRRADTQYF
clone size: .
J gene: TRBJ2-3
V gene: TRBV9
D gene: TRBD2

CDR3 DNA: TGTGCCAGCAGTGCTGTTGGGGCTAGCGGGGCCGGGGACGAGCAGTACTTC
CDR3 protein: CASSAVGASGAGDEQYF
clone size: few
J gene: TRBJ2-7
V gene: TRBV2
D gene: TRBD2

CDR3 DNA: TGTGCCAGCTCCTCCGGACAGCCCTACGAGCAGTACTTC
CDR3 protein: CASSSGQPYEQYF
clone size: .
J gene: TRBJ2-7
V gene: TRBV18
D gene: .

CDR3 DNA: TGTGCCAGCAGGACCCGACAGGCCGGCCAAGAGACCCAGTACTTC
CDR3 protein: CASRTRQAGQETQYF
clone size: .
J gene: TRBJ2-5
V gene: TRBV28
D gene: .

CDR3 DNA: TGTGCCAGCAAGTTTATGGGACTCTCCTACAATGAGCAGTTCTTC
CDR3 protein: CASKFMGLSYNEQFF
clone size: .
J gene: TRBJ2-1
V gene: TRBV28
D gene: .

CDR3 DNA: TGCAGCGTTGAAGAACCGGGACAGGGCACTTATGTTCTGTACTTC
CDR3 protein: CSVEEPGQGTYVLYF
clone size: .
J gene: TRBJ2-7
V gene: TRBV29-1
D gene: TRBD1

CDR3 DNA: TGTGCCAGCAGCCGGGACAGGGATAACAATGAGCAGTTCTTC
CDR3 protein: CASSRDRDNNEQFF
clone size: .
J gene: TRBJ2-1
V gene: TRBV6-4
D gene: TRBD1

CDR3 DNA: TGCGCCAGCAGCTTGGGACAGGGGCTCCAGGATACGCAGTATTTT
CDR3 protein: CASSLGQGLQDTQYF
clone size: few
J gene: TRBJ2-3
V gene: TRBV5-1
D gene: TRBD1

CDR3 DNA: TGTGCCAGCACGGGACAGGGGTGGACTGAAGCTTTCTTT
CDR3 protein: CASTGQGWTEAFF
clone size: .
J gene: TRBJ1-1
V gene: TRBV19
D gene: TRBD1

CDR3 DNA: TGTGCCAGCAGCATAACAGGGGGCGGGTACACTGAAGCTTTCTTT
CDR3 protein: CASSITGGGYTEAFF
clone size: few
J gene: TRBJ1-1
V gene: TRBV5-5
D gene: TRBD1

CDR3 DNA: TGTGCCAGCAGTAAGGGACAGGGGGCGAGAACTAATGAAAAACTGTTTTTT
CDR3 protein: CASSKGQGARTNEKLFF
clone size: once
J gene: TRBJ1-4
V gene: TRBV28
D gene: TRBD1

CDR3 DNA: TGTGCCAGCAGTTTCCTTGACAGGGGCGGTGGCTACACCTTC
CDR3 protein: CASSFLDRGGGYTF
clone size: .
J gene: TRBJ1-2
V gene: TRBV27
D gene: TRBD1

CDR3 DNA: TGTGCCAGTAGTGGGACAGGGAATCAGCCCCAGCATTTT
CDR3 protein: CASSGTGNQPQHF
clone size: .
J gene: TRBJ1-5
V gene: TRBV19
D gene: TRBD1

CDR3 DNA: TGTGCCAGCAGTTCAGGACAGGGGTTCTTTCAGCCCCAGCATTTT
CDR3 protein: CASSSGQGFFQPQHF
clone size: .
J gene: TRBJ1-5
V gene: TRBV7-9
D gene: TRBD1

CDR3 DNA: TGCGCCAGCAGCTTGGACCTCGGGCAGGGGCGAGGAAAACTGTTTTTT
CDR3 protein: CASSLDLGQGRGKLFF
clone size: once
J gene: TRBJ1-4
V gene: TRBV5-1
D gene: .

CDR3 DNA: TGTGCCAGTCGGAACACTGAAGCTTTCTTT
CDR3 protein: CASRNTEAFF
clone size: .
J gene: TRBJ1-1
V gene: TRBV19
D gene: .

CDR3 DNA: TGTGCCAGCAGCCCTAGCGGCCTAGCCAAAAACATTCAGTACTTC
CDR3 protein: CASSPSGLAKNIQYF
clone size: .
J gene: TRBJ2-4
V gene: TRBV11-3
D gene: TRBD2

CDR3 DNA: TGCGCCAGCGAGGCGGGGGCAGACAATGAGCAGTTCTTC
CDR3 protein: CASEAGADNEQFF
clone size: few
J gene: TRBJ2-1
V gene: TRBV10-1
D gene: .

CDR3 DNA: TGCAGCGTTCTACAGGGGGCGAGCTCCTACGAGCAGTACTTC
CDR3 protein: CSVLQGASSYEQYF
clone size: .
J gene: TRBJ2-7
V gene: TRBV29-1
D gene: TRBD1

CDR3 DNA: TGTGCCAGCAGTTCCCCCGCGGGAAGGTCCTACGAGCAGTACTTC
CDR3 protein: CASSSPAGRSYEQYF
clone size: .
J gene: TRBJ2-7
V gene: TRBV6-5
D gene: .

CDR3 DNA: TGTGCCAGCAGCCAGCAGGTGTTGTATGGCTACACCTTC
CDR3 protein: CASSQQVLYGYTF
clone size: .
J gene: TRBJ1-2
V gene: TRBV14
D gene: .

CDR3 DNA: TGTGCCAGCACCCATTCGGCTATGGGAGTCGAGCAGTACTTC
CDR3 protein: CASTHSAMGVEQYF
clone size: .
J gene: TRBJ2-7
V gene: TRBV28
D gene: .

CDR3 DNA: TGTGCCACCAGCAGAGGGTTCGAAGACACGAACACTGAAGCTTTCTTT
CDR3 protein: CATSRGFEDTNTEAFF
clone size: .
J gene: TRBJ1-1
V gene: TRBV15
D gene: .

CDR3 DNA: TGTGCCAGCAGCCCGGCGCCTAGCGGAACCTACGAGCAGTACTTC
CDR3 protein: CASSPAPSGTYEQYF
clone size: few
J gene: TRBJ2-7
V gene: TRBV7-2
D gene: TRBD2

CDR3 DNA: TGTGCCAGCAGCTTCGTCCTTACAGGGAACACTGAAGCTTTCTTT
CDR3 protein: CASSFVLTGNTEAFF
clone size: many
J gene: TRBJ1-1
V gene: TRBV5-4
D gene: .

CDR3 DNA: TGTGCCAGTAGTCTCCGGGAAGGGGGTGAGCAGTTCTTC
CDR3 protein: CASSLREGGEQFF
clone size: .
J gene: TRBJ2-1
V gene: TRBV19
D gene: .

CDR3 DNA: TGTGCCTGGAGTGTACGGCAGGGTTATTTTGGATTC
CDR3 protein: CAWSVRQGYFGF
clone size: few
J gene: TRBJ1-2
V gene: TRBV30
D gene: .

CDR3 DNA: TGTGCCAGCGTACAGGGTAGGGAAGCTTTCTTT
CDR3 protein: CASVQGREAFF
clone size: few
J gene: TRBJ1-1
V gene: TRBV6-5
D gene: .

CDR3 DNA: TGTGCCAGCAGTGGGGGGGGAGGGCCGGGGAATGAGCAGTTCTTC
CDR3 protein: CASSGGGGPGNEQFF
clone size: .
J gene: TRBJ2-1
V gene: TRBV28
D gene: TRBD2

CDR3 DNA: TGTGCCAGCAGTAGGGAGGGCTGGGATAATCAGCCCCAGCATTTT
CDR3 protein: CASSREGWDNQPQHF
clone size: once
J gene: TRBJ1-5
V gene: TRBV6-5
D gene: .

CDR3 DNA: TGTGCCAGCAGCCCGACCAACCGGGCGAGCGGTAGACATGGTGAGCAGTTCTTC
CDR3 protein: CASSPTNRASGRHGEQFF
clone size: .
J gene: TRBJ2-1
V gene: TRBV7-3
D gene: .

CDR3 DNA: TGTGCCAGCAGCTTAGACGGGCAGGGGCCGCCGGGCACGCAGTATTTT
CDR3 protein: CASSLDGQGPPGTQYF
clone size: .
J gene: TRBJ2-3
V gene: TRBV11-3
D gene: .

CDR3 DNA: TGCGCCAGCAGTGACGCCGCGGGAGGGAAAGATACGCAGTATTTT
CDR3 protein: CASSDAAGGKDTQYF
clone size: .
J gene: TRBJ2-3
V gene: TRBV10-1
D gene: TRBD2

CDR3 DNA: TGTGCCAGCAGTCTGGGACTAGCGCGGGTCGAGCAGTACTTC
CDR3 protein: CASSLGLARVEQYF
clone size: .
J gene: TRBJ2-7
V gene: TRBV28
D gene: TRBD2

CDR3 DNA: TGTGCCAGCAGCTTGGACAGGGGGCAAATTTCTCCCCTCCACTTT
CDR3 protein: CASSLDRGQISPLHF
clone size: .
J gene: TRBJ1-6
V gene: TRBV5-6
D gene: TRBD1